In this sample, the clone carrying this T cell receptor (beta chain) turned up once. Its specificity is unknown. Donors were ostensibly healthy at sampling, although undocumented immune exposures were probable. PCR used 60 Vbeta primers and 13 Jbeta primers. Produced via immunoSEQ multiplex PCR; TCRdb's table is partial and in-frame only. The sample lists about 250,000 clones, around 90% occurring once. The entry originates in a study of cytomegalovirus exposure and HLA in healthy donors. Study information: A prior study identified just under 120 million unique TCR beta sequences from roughly 180 million T cells.

Study observations and caveats: The analysis excluded some indistinguishable V segments, including TRBV6-2 and TRBV6-3.

The germline V gene encodes CDR1 MNHNY and CDR2 SVGAGI (reference sequence). V was pared by 5 bases and J by 1 base, with 2 bases of the junction left unmatched. The CDR3 length is 15 residues. The sequence derives from a girl aged 2-9 years in good health and CMV-seronegative. The chain uses TRBV6-6 and TRBJ1-6; 7 nucleotides agree with TRBD1. The sequencing input was PBMCs. The CDR3 sequence is CASSPGQSYNSPLHF. Written as DNA, the CDR3 is TGTGCCAGCAGTCCGGGACAGTCCTATAATTCACCCCTCCACTTT.